Here is one T cell receptor (beta chain) with its context. The sample is drawn from a study of technical replicates of blood from a handful of donors. Trimming pared 5 bases from V and 3 bases from J, leaving 10 bases between. From germline, CDR1 is LGHNT and CDR2 FRNRAP. This CDR3 spans 13 amino acids. Clones were sequenced by immunoSEQ multiplex PCR, and TCRdb holds only the in-frame ones, with some missing. The table lists under 50,000 clones, around 96% of them singletons. This sequence joins TRBV12-5 and TRBJ2-5; TRBD2 might be the D (6 bases). The source is a human donor in good health. The sequenced sample consisted of T cells isolated from PBMCs. CDR3 nucleotides: TGTGCTAGTGGTACGGGACTTAAAGAGACCCAGTACTTC. Its protein product is CASGTGLKETQYF. Looking up the rest from reference TRBV12-5 and TRBJ2-5 gives the full variable domain: DARVTQTPRHKVTEMGQEVTMRCQPILGHNTVFWYRQTMMQGLELLAYFRNRAPLDDSGMPKDRFSAEMPDATLATLKIQPSEPRDSAVYFCASGTGLKETQYFGPGTRLLVL.